This entry is about one T cell receptor (beta chain). Its target is unknown. The sample originates from a study of shared clonotypes between healthy human individuals. Study-wide context: CD8 memory received one plate per donor, CD8 naive two, CD4 memory three and CD4 naive three.

Naive CD8 cells lacked CD45RO and underwent positive selection for CCR7, leaving out terminally differentiated effector memory CD45RA+ cells. Using immunoSEQ multiplex PCR, the repertoire was profiled, and TCRdb retains in-frame clones only, with some absent. The table shows roughly 2.1 million clones, with about 92% occurring only once. Study-level results: A handful of donors had 4% to 5% of their naive CD4 clonotypes in common. Rarefaction demonstrated incomplete sorted-subset sequencing despite large depth.

In germline, CDR1 is MDHEN, CDR2 SYDVKM. With 2 bases removed from V and 0 bases from J, the gap between germline ends came to 7 bases. CDR3 size: 15 residues. V and J are TRBV28 and TRBJ1-4; D is unclear. The sequencing input was naive CD8+ T cells from PBMCs. The receptor's source is a man in his late teens or twenties in good health. Some clones in this sample may be carry-over from other donors' samples. The CDR3 loop is CASSLPLATNEKLFF. In DNA, the CDR3 is TGTGCCAGCAGTTTACCACTCGCAACTAATGAAAAACTGTTTTTT.